One sample yielded the 22 T cell receptor beta chains listed below, sequenced in a study of blood T cell repertoires in COVID-19. Profiling relied on immunoSEQ multiplex PCR, and the TCRdb table lists in-frame clones only, not all of them. Counted here are approximately 150,000 clones, roughly 87% occurring once; the ten biggest clones make up roughly 1.2%. Sequencing used PBMCs or T cells enriched from blood (not recorded which). The receptors come from a human donor with acute COVID-19. The donor label of this sample is uncertain.

The CDR3: CSASIQGKDTQYF. The CDR3 DNA sequence: TGCAGTGCTAGTATACAGGGGAAAGATACGCAGTATTTT. This rearrangement joins TRBV20-1 to TRBJ2-3; TRBD1 agrees at 7 bases. With V trimmed by 3 bases and J by 5 bases, 5 bases remained unmatched. Germline V gene lookup returns CDR1 DFQATT and CDR2 SNEGSKA (reference sequence). The CDR3 has 13 residues.

This chain connects TRBV18 to TRBJ1-3; a possible D gene is TRBD1 (5 bases). CDR3 length: 16 residues. The V and J ends lost 3 bases and 4 bases respectively, with 16 bases between them. CDR1 is KGHSH and CDR2 is LQKENI in the germline V gene. The CDR3 nucleotides are TGTGCCAGCTCACCCCTTACCGACAGCAAAGGAAACACCATATATTTT. Translation gives CASSPLTDSKGNTIYF.

The rearrangement joins TRBV7-6 to TRBJ2-5; D gene unclear. This CDR3 has 14 amino acids. Looked up from germline, CDR1 is SGHVS and CDR2 is FNYEAQ. The V gene lost 1 base and the J gene lost 0 bases, with 6 bases spanning the gap. The CDR3 bases are TGTGCCAGCAGCTTAGAACAATACCAAGAGACCCAGTACTTC. Encoded protein: CASSLEQYQETQYF.

This clone was recorded once. The genes are TRBV9 and TRBJ1-4, with D uncertain. V shed 0 bases and J shed 5 bases, with 8 bases lying between them. The CDR3 loop spans 14 amino acids. CDR1 and CDR2 (germline): SGDLS, YYNGEE. CDR3: CASSVGRGNEKLFF. In nucleotides, the CDR3 is TGTGCCAGCAGCGTAGGAAGAGGGAATGAAAAACTGTTTTTT.

The chain joins TRBV6-1 to TRBJ2-7, with TRBD2 matching 10 bases. After removal of 4 bases from V and 0 bases from J, the junction contained 12 bases not matched to a gene. Germline V gene data show CDR1 as MNHNS and CDR2 as SASEGT. CDR3 size: 18 residues. The CDR3 is CASSAVVPAGGTSYEQYF. For the CDR3, the DNA is TGTGCCAGCAGTGCGGTTGTTCCAGCGGGGGGGACCTCCTACGAGCAGTACTTC.

The J gene is TRBJ1-6, the V gene TRBV4-2; 9 nucleotides align to TRBD1. Germline CDR1 LGHNA, CDR2 YNFKEQ. V dropped 2 bases and J dropped 7; count of bases not matched to a gene: 3. This CDR3 spans 15 amino acids. In DNA, the CDR3 is TGTGCCAGCAGCCAAACGGGACAGGGAAATTCACCCCTCCACTTT. Its translation is CASSQTGQGNSPLHF.

V is TRBV6-1 and J is TRBJ2-1; D is perhaps TRBD1 (5 bases). Trimming shortened V by 2 bases and J by 9 bases, and 11 bases separated the two germline ends. The CDR3 runs to 13 residues. The germline CDR1 and CDR2 sequences are MNHNS and SASEGT. The CDR3 loop reads CASSERPGPEQFF. CDR3 bases: TGTGCCAGCAGTGAACGCCCAGGGCCTGAGCAGTTCTTC.

The chain links TRBV9 to TRBJ2-5, with 9 nucleotides matching TRBD1. V lost 5 bases to trimming and J lost 4 bases; unmatched junction nucleotides: 18. Per the germline V gene, CDR1 is SGDLS and CDR2 is YYNGEE. The CDR3 extends over 18 amino acids. The CDR3 protein is CASSRLTGTGMIGETQYF. CDR3 DNA: TGTGCCAGCAGTCGCCTTACCGGGACAGGGATGATAGGAGAGACCCAGTACTTC.

The chain has TRBV29-1 and TRBJ1-1, with 7 bases identical to TRBD1. Germline values: CDR1 SQVTM, CDR2 ANQGSEA. After removal of 1 base from V and 10 bases from J, the junction contained 12 bases not matched to a gene. The CDR3 has 14 amino acids. CDR3 DNA sequence: TGCAGCGTTGAAGGAGGGCAGGGGGAGCCTGGAGCTTTCTTT. Translating gives CSVEGGQGEPGAFF.

The V and J genes are TRBV3-1 (or the pseudogene TRBV3-2) and TRBJ2-6, with D unresolved. CDR3 length: 17 residues. Germline lookup yields CDR1 LGHDT and CDR2 YNNKEL (reference sequence). Deletions cut 0 bases from V and 0 bases from J, with 9 bases between. The DNA of the CDR3 is TGTGCCAGCAGCCAAGAGGTCGGTAGCTCTGGGGCCAACGTCCTGACTTTC. Protein product: CASSQEVGSSGANVLTF.

The J gene is TRBJ1-6, the V gene TRBV7-9; D gene unclear. The length of the CDR3 is 18 residues. Germline-derived CDR1 and CDR2 are SEHNR and FQNEAQ (reference sequence). Trimming removed 3 bases at V and 0 bases at J, with 15 bases between. In DNA form, the CDR3 reads TGTGCCAGCAGCTTGGTCGCCTCGGGGAGCTCCTATAATTCACCCCTCCACTTT. Its protein is CASSLVASGSSYNSPLHF. The whole variable domain, filled in from reference TRBV7-9 and TRBJ1-6, reads DTGVSQNPRHKITKRGQNVTFRCDPISEHNRLYWYRQTLGQGPEFLTYFQNEAQLEKSRLLSDRFSAERPKGSFSTLEIQRTEQGDSAMYLCASSLVASGSSYNSPLHFGNGTRLTVT.

J is TRBJ1-3 and V is TRBV5-5; D is uncertain. The V end lost 0 bases, the J end lost 0 bases, and 7 bases lay between the germline ends. The germline CDR1 and CDR2 sequences are SGHKS and YYEKEE (reference sequence). The CDR3 runs to 15 residues. The CDR3, as DNA: TGTGCCAGCAGCTTGGGAACCGGCTCTGGAAACACCATATATTTT. Protein product: CASSLGTGSGNTIYF.

The chain combines TRBV18 with TRBJ2-5; 10 bases map to TRBD1. Germline V gene sequence: CDR1 KGHSH, CDR2 LQKENI. J gave up 2 bases and V 6 bases, and 6 bases lay outside the gene matches. This CDR3 spans 15 amino acids. The CDR3 sequence is CASSRPGQGQETQYF. As DNA, the CDR3 is TGTGCCAGCTCTCGGCCGGGACAGGGGCAAGAGACCCAGTACTTC.

This clone came up once. This chain links TRBV29-1 with TRBJ2-7, with D unresolved. CDR3 length: 11 amino acids. Germline CDR1 reads SQVTM; CDR2 reads ANQGSEA. The V end was cut by 4 bases, the J end by 5 bases, with 9 bases between. CDR3 loop: CSVGAQDEQYF. The CDR3 DNA reads as TGCAGCGTTGGAGCGCAAGACGAGCAGTACTTC.

This rearrangement joins TRBV7-9 to TRBJ2-1; tentatively, D is TRBD1 (5 bases). The V gene's germline CDR1 is SEHNR and CDR2 FQNEAQ (reference sequence). Trimming pared 6 bases from V and 13 bases from J, leaving 28 bases between. The CDR3 is 16 amino acids. The DNA of the CDR3 is TGTGCCAGCAGTCCCCCGCTCTTGGCAGGGCTCCCAGTTCAGTTCTTC. Translated: CASSPPLLAGLPVQFF.

The chain combines TRBV14 with TRBJ2-5; weak D call: TRBD2 (6 bases). Germline V CDR1 and CDR2: SGHDN, FVKESK. The V end lost 4 bases, the J end lost 1 base, and 19 bases lay between the germline ends. This CDR3 has 17 residues. In nucleotides, the CDR3 is TGTGCCAGCAGCCGGCATGGGACTGGAAGGCTCCAAGAGACCCAGTACTTC. Translation: CASSRHGTGRLQETQYF.

The chain combines TRBV11-2 with TRBJ2-7; D possibly corresponds to TRBD2 (5 bases). Germline values: CDR1 SGHAT, CDR2 FQNNGV. The CDR3 runs to 13 residues. The V gene lost 8 bases and the J gene lost 6 bases, with 17 bases spanning the gap. CDR3 amino acids: CASRRGPKPEQYF. The CDR3 DNA reads TGTGCCAGCCGCCGGGGTCCCAAGCCCGAGCAGTACTTC.

This clone was observed a single time. The rearrangement joins TRBV27 to TRBJ2-7, with 10 bases that match TRBD2. The trim removed 5 bases at V and 6 bases at J, leaving 13 bases unmatched. Germline-derived CDR1 and CDR2 are MNHEY and SMNVEV (reference sequence). The CDR3 spans 16 residues. The CDR3 reads CASSQISGGAFREQYF. DNA of the CDR3: TGTGCCAGCAGTCAGATCAGCGGGGGGGCCTTCCGCGAGCAGTACTTC.

V gene TRBV6-4 combines with J gene TRBJ1-5; unclear D gene. Germline values: CDR1 MRHNA, CDR2 SNTAGT. Between the trimmed V and J ends, which lost 0 bases and 5 bases, there was a span of 11 bases. This CDR3 is 15 amino acids long. The CDR3 here is CASSDSAGIYQPQHF. The CDR3 nucleotides are TGTGCCAGCAGTGACTCGGCGGGGATCTATCAGCCCCAGCATTTT.

This clone was seen a handful of times. The CDR3 here is CAISVPGQSISGNTIYF. CDR3 DNA: TGTGCCATCAGTGTTCCGGGACAGTCTATCTCTGGAAACACCATATATTTT. The J gene is TRBJ1-3, the V gene TRBV10-3; 7 bases match TRBD1. Germline V CDR1 and CDR2: ENHRY, SYGVKD. V trimming: 4 bases; J trimming: 0 bases; junction bases outside the gene matches: 9. The CDR3 is made up of 17 amino acids.

This rearrangement joins TRBV6-5 to TRBJ1-4; the match to TRBD1 covers 10 bases. The CDR3 runs 14 residues. Unmatched junction bases numbered 6, after V lost 6 bases and J lost 8 bases. Germline CDR1 and CDR2: MNHEY and SVGAGI. The CDR3 nucleotides read TGTGCCAGCAGGACAGGGGGCGCTGAGGAAAAACTGTTTTTT. Protein product: CASRTGGAEEKLFF.

The CDR3 is CASSFLTGVPYF. In DNA form, the CDR3 reads TGTGCCAGCAGCTTCTTGACAGGGGTTCCGTACTTC. This chain connects TRBV7-6 to TRBJ2-5; 8 bases are shared with TRBD1. This CDR3 has 12 amino acids. The V and J ends lost 3 bases and 13 bases, in that order; junction bases with no gene match: 7. Germline assignment: CDR1 SGHVS and CDR2 FNYEAQ.